The T cell receptor beta chain under discussion was sequenced for a study of blood T cell repertoires in COVID-19. Study context: Sources were T cells, B-cell-depleted T cells, or PBMCs; the material itself was cDNA or gDNA.

This table comes from immunoSEQ multiplex PCR, and its TCRdb copy is limited to in-frame clones, with some not included. Of about 120,000 clones listed, 85% are singletons. The CDR3 is 13 residues long. The germline V gene encodes CDR1 LGHNA and CDR2 YSLEER. With 5 bases clipped from V and 8 bases from J, the junction kept 7 bases outside the gene matches. The sample was peripheral blood. This TCR derives from a woman aged 80 or older with acute or convalescent COVID-19. V is TRBV4-3 and J is TRBJ1-2, with 8 bases identical to TRBD1. The CDR3 loop is CASSGQGGRGYTF. The CDR3 DNA reads as TGCGCCAGCAGCGGACAGGGAGGGCGAGGCTACACCTTC.